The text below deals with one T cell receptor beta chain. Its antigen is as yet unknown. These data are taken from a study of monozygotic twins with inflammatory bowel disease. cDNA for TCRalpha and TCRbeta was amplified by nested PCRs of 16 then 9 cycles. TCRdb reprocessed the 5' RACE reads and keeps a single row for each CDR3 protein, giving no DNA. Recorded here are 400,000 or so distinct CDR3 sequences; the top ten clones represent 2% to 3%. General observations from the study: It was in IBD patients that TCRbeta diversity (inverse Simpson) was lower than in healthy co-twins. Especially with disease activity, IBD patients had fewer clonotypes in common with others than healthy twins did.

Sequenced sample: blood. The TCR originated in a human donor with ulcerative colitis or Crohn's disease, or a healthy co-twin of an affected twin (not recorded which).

The CDR3 spells CASSLEGSDTGELFF. The gene calls are TRBV5-1 and TRBJ2-2. The CDR3 is 15 amino acids. Germline CDR1 is SGHRS and CDR2 is YFSETQ.